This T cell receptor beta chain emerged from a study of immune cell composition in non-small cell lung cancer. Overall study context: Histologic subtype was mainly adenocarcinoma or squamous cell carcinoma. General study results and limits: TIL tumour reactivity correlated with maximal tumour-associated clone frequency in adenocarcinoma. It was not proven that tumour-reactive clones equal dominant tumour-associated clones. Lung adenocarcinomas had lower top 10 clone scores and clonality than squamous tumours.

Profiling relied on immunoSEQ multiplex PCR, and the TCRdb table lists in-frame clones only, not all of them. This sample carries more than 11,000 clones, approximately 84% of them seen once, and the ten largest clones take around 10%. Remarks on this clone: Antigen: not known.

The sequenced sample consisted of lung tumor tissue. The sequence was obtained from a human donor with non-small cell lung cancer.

The CDR3 sequence: CSVGGRAVYNEQFF. CDR3 coding DNA: TGCAGCGTGGGGGGGAGGGCCGTCTACAATGAGCAGTTCTTC. The chain recombines TRBV29-1 with TRBJ2-1, with 7 bases lining up with TRBD2. This CDR3 comprises 14 residues. Germline CDR1 is SQVTM and CDR2 is ANQGSEA. Germline trimming cut 6 bases from V and 3 bases from J; bases unmatched to any gene: 8.